A selection of T cell receptor beta chains follows, all from one sample in a study of T cell responses to AZD1222 COVID-19 vaccine. Produced via immunoSEQ multiplex PCR; TCRdb's table is partial and in-frame only. Here the sample spans 140,000 to 150,000 clones, approximately 90% being singletons. This sample comprised peripheral blood, obtained on day 0 of AZD1222 vaccination. These receptors all come from an adult in good health. Both conserved end residues are part of each CDR3. Fields, in order: CDR3 protein, V gene, J gene.

CDR3aa: CASSVESGRGSPLHF; v_gene: TRBV9; j_gene: TRBJ1-6
CDR3aa: CSVERRRTRSYNEQFF; v_gene: TRBV29-1; j_gene: TRBJ2-1
CDR3aa: CASSEQSGNTEAFF; v_gene: TRBV6-1; j_gene: TRBJ1-1
CDR3aa: CASSLRGSWEQYF; v_gene: TRBV28; j_gene: TRBJ2-7
CDR3aa: CASSLGGTGLYGSYEQYF; v_gene: TRBV7-9; j_gene: TRBJ2-7
CDR3aa: CASSILSGTTYEQYF; v_gene: TRBV19; j_gene: TRBJ2-7
CDR3aa: CASSQASSYNSPLHF; v_gene: TRBV2; j_gene: TRBJ1-6
CDR3aa: CASSYSGQTNEKLFF; v_gene: TRBV6-5; j_gene: TRBJ1-4
CDR3aa: CASSQETIDEQFF; v_gene: TRBV4-3; j_gene: TRBJ2-1
CDR3aa: CASFSDRGHAGELFF; v_gene: TRBV18; j_gene: TRBJ2-2
CDR3aa: CASSPDRDTEAFF; v_gene: TRBV11-2; j_gene: TRBJ1-1
CDR3aa: CASSISSSGNTIYF; v_gene: TRBV19; j_gene: TRBJ1-3
CDR3aa: CASSQAIPPLGGEQYF; v_gene: TRBV4-3; j_gene: TRBJ2-7
CDR3aa: CASSLQGGQETQYF; v_gene: TRBV7-2; j_gene: TRBJ2-5